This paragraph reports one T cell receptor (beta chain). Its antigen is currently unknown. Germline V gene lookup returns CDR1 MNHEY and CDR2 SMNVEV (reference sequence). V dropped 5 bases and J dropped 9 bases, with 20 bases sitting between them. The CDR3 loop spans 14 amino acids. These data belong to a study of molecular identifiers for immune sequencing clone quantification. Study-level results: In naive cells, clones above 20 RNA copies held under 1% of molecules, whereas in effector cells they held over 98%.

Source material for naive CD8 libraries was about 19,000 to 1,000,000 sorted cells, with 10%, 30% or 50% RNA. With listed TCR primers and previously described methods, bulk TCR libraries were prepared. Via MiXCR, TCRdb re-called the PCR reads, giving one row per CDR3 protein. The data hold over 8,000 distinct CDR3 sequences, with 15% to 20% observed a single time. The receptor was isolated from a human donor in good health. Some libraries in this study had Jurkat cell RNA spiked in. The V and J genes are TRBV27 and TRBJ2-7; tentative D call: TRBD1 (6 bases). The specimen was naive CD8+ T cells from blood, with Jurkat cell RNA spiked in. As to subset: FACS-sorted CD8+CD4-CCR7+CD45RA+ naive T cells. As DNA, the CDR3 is TGTGCCAGCAGTCCCGGAACCAGGGGTAACGGGCAGTACTTC. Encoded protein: CASSPGTRGNGQYF.